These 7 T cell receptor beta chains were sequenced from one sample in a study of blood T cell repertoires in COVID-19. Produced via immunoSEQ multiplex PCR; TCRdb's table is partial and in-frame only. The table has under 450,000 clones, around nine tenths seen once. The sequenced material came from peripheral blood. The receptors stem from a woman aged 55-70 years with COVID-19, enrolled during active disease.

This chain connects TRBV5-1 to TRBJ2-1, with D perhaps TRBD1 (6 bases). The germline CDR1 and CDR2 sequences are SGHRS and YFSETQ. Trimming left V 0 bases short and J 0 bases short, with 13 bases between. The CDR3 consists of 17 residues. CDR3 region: CASSLDRGTSSYNEQFF. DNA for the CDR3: TGCGCCAGCAGCTTGGATAGGGGGACGAGCTCCTACAATGAGCAGTTCTTC.

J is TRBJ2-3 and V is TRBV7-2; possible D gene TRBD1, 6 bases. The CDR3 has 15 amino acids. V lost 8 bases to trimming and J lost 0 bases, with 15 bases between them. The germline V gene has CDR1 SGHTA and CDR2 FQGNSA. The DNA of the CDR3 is TGTGCCAGCGGCGCCAGGGGCCAGAGCACAGATACGCAGTATTTT. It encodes CASGARGQSTDTQYF.

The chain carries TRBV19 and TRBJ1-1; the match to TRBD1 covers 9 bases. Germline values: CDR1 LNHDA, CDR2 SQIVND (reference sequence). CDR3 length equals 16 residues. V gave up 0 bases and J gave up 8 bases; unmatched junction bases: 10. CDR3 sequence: CASSIDSTGGLKEAFF. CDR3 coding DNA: TGTGCCAGTAGTATAGATAGTACAGGGGGCCTTAAAGAAGCTTTCTTT. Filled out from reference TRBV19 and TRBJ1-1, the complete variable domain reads DGGITQSPKYLFRKEGQNVTLSCEQNLNHDAMYWYRQDPGQGLRLIYYSQIVNDFQKGDIAEGYSVSREKKESFPLTVTSAQKNPTAFYLCASSIDSTGGLKEAFFGQGTRLTVV.

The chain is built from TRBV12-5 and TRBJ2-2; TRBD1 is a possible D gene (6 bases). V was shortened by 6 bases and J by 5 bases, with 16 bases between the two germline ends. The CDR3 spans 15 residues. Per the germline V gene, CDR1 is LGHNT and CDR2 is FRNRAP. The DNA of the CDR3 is TGTGCTAGTGGAATGTGGGCAGGGGAGACCGGGGAGCTGTTTTTT. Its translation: CASGMWAGETGELFF.

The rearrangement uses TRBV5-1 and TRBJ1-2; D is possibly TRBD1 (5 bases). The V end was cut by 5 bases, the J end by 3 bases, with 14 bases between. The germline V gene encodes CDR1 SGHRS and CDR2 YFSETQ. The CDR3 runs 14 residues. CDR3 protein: CASSPVGGDYGYTF. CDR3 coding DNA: TGCGCCAGCAGTCCCGTCGGGGGGGACTATGGCTACACCTTC. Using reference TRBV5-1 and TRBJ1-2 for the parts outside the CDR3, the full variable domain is KAGVTQTPRYLIKTRGQQVTLSCSPISGHRSVSWYQQTPGQGLQFLFEYFSETQRNKGNFPGRFSGRQFSNSRSEMNVSTLELGDSALYLCASSPVGGDYGYTFGSGTRLTVV.

The CDR3 coding sequence is TGTGCCAGCAGTGAAAAGGACATCTCCTACGAGCAGTACTTC. Protein sequence: CASSEKDISYEQYF. The chain joins TRBV6-1 to TRBJ2-7; weak D call: TRBD1 (5 bases). This CDR3 is built from 14 residues. V lost 2 bases and J 0 bases, leaving 8 bases between the germline ends. From germline, CDR1 is MNHNS and CDR2 SASEGT.

The CDR3 DNA follows: TGTGCCAGCAGTTACTCCTGGGACAGGGGTCGAGAGCAGTACTTC. Translating gives CASSYSWDRGREQYF. The chain is built from TRBV6-2 or TRBV6-3 and TRBJ2-7; the match to TRBD1 covers 10 bases. The germline gives CDR1 MNHEY, CDR2 SVGEGT. The J segment lost 7 bases and the V segment lost 0 bases, leaving 6 bases of the junction unmatched. The CDR3 sequence is 15 residues long.